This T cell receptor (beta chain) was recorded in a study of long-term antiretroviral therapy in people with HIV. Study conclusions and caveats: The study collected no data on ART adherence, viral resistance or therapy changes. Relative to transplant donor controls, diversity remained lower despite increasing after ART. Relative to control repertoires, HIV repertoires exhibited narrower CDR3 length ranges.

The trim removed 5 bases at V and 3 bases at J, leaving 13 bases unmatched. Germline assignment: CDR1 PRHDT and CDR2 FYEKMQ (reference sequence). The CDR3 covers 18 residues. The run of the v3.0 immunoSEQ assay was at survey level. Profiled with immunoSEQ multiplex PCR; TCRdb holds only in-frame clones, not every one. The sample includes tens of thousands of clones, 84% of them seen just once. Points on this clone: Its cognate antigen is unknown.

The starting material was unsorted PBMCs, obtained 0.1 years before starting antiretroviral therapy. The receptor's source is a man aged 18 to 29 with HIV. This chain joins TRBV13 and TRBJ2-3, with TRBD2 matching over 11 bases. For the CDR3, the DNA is TGTGCCAGCAGCCCCGTCATACTAGCGGGAGCCGAGACAGATACGCAGTATTTT. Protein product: CASSPVILAGAETDTQYF.